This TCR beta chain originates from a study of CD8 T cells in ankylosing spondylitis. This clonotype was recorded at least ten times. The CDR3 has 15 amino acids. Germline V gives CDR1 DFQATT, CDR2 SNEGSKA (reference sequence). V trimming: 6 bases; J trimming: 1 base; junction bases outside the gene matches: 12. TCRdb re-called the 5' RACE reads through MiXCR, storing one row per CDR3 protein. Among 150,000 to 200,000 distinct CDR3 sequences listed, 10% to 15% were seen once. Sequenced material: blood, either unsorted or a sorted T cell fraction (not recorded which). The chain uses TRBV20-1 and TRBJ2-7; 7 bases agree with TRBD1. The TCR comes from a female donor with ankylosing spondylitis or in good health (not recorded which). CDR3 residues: CSAYSTGRLSYEQYF. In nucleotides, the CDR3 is TGCAGTGCCTATTCGACAGGGCGTCTATCCTACGAGCAGTACTTC.